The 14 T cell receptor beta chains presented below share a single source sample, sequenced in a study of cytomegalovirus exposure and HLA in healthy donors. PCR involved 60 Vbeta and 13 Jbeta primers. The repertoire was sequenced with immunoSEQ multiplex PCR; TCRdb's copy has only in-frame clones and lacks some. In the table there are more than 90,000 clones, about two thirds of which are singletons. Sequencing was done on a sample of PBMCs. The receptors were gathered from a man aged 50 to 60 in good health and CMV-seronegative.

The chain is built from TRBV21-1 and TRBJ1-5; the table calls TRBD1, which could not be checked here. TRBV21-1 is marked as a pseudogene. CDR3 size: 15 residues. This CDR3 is CASSECPGTNQPQHF. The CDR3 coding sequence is TGTGCCAGCAGCGAGTGTCCGGGGACAAATCAGCCCCAGCATTTT.

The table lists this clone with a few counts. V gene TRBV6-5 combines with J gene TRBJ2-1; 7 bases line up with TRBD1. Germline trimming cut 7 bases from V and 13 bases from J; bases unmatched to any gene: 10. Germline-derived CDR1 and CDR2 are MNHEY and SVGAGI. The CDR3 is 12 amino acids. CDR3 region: CASIQGVGLQFF. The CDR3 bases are TGTGCCAGCATTCAGGGGGTAGGCTTACAGTTCTTC.

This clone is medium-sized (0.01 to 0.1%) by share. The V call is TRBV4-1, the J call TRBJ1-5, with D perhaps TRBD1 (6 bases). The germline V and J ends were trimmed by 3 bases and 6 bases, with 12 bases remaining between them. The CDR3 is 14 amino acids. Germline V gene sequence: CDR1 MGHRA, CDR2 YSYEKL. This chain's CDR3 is CASSQNREPQPQHF. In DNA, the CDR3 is TGCGCCAGCAGCCAGAACAGGGAGCCTCAGCCCCAGCATTTT.

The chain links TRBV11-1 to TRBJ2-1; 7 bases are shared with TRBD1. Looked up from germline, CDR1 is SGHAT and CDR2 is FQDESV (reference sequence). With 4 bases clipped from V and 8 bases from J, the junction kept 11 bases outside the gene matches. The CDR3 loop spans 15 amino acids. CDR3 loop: CASSSRTGRVHEQFF. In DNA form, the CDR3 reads TGTGCCAGCAGCTCAAGGACAGGTCGAGTTCATGAGCAGTTCTTC. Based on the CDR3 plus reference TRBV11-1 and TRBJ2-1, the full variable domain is EAEVAQSPRYKITEKSQAVAFWCDPISGHATLYWYRQILGQGPELLVQFQDESVVDDSQLPKDRFSAERLKGVDSTLKIQPAELGDSAMYLCASSSRTGRVHEQFFGPGTRLTVL.

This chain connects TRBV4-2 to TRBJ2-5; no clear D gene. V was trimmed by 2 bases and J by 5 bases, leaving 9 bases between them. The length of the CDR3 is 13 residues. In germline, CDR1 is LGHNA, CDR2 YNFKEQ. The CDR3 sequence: CASSQSPRETQYF. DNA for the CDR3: TGTGCCAGCAGCCAATCCCCCCGGGAGACCCAGTACTTC.

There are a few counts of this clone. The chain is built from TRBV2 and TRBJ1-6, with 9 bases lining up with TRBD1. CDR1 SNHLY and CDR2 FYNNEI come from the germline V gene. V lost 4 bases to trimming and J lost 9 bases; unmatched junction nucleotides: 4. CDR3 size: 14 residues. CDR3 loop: CASSADRGPSPLHF. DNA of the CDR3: TGTGCCAGCAGTGCGGACAGGGGTCCTTCACCCCTCCACTTT.

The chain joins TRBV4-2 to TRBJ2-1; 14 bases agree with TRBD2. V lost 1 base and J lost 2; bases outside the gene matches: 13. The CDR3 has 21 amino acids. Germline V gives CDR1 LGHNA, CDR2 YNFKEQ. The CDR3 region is CASSQVFLTSGGAGTYNEQFF. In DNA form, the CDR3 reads TGTGCCAGCAGCCAAGTCTTCCTGACTAGCGGGGGGGCGGGGACCTACAATGAGCAGTTCTTC.

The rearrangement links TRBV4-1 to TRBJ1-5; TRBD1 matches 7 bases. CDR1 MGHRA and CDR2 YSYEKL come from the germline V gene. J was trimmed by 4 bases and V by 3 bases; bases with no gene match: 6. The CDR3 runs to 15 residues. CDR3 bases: TGCGCCAGCAGCCACCCGGGACAGAAAAATCAGCCCCAGCATTTT. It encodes CASSHPGQKNQPQHF.

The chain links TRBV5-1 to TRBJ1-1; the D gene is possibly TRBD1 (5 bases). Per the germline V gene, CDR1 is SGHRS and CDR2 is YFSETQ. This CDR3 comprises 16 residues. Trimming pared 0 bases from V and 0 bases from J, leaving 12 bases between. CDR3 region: CASSLEGFGMNTEAFF. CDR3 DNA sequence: TGCGCCAGCAGCTTGGAGGGGTTTGGGATGAACACTGAAGCTTTCTTT.

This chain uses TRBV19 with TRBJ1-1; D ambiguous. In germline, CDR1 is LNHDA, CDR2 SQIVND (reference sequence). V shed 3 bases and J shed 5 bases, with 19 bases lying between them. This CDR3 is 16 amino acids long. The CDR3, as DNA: TGTGCCAGTAGTATCTCCGGGTTGGTTTATGTGACTGAAGCTTTCTTT. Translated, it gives CASSISGLVYVTEAFF. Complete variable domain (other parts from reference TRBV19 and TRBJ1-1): DGGITQSPKYLFRKEGQNVTLSCEQNLNHDAMYWYRQDPGQGLRLIYYSQIVNDFQKGDIAEGYSVSREKKESFPLTVTSAQKNPTAFYLCASSISGLVYVTEAFFGQGTRLTVV.

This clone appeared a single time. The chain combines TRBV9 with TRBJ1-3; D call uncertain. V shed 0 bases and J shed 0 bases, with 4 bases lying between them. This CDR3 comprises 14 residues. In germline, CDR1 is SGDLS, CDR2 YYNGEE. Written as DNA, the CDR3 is TGTGCCAGCAGCGTAGTGAGCTCTGGAAACACCATATATTTT. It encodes CASSVVSSGNTIYF.

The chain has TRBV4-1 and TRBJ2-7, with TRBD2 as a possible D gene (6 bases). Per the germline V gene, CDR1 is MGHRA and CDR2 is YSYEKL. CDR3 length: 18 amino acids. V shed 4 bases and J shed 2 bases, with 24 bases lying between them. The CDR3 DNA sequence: TGCGCCAGCAGCCCTCACGTGACTAGGGCGGCCATAACCTACGAGCAGTACTTC. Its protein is CASSPHVTRAAITYEQYF.

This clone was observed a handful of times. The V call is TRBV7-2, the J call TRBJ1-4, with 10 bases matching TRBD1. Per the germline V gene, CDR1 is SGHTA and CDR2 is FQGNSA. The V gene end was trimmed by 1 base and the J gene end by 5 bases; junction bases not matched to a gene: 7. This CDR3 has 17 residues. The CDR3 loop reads CASSLVWDRGKNEKLFF. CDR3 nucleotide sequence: TGTGCCAGCAGCTTAGTATGGGACAGGGGAAAGAATGAAAAACTGTTTTTT.

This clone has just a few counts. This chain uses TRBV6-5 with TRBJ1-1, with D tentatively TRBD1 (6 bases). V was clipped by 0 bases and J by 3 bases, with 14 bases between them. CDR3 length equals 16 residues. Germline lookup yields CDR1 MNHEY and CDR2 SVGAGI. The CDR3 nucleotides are TGTGCCAGCAGTTACTCAAAAGGGGGGGGGTACACTGAAGCTTTCTTT. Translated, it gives CASSYSKGGGYTEAFF.